These 21 T cell receptor beta chains originate from one sample sequenced in a study of T cell repertoires in cytomegalovirus infection. TCRdb independently ran MiXCR on the reads; one entry per CDR3 protein. The sample consists of approximately 120,000 distinct CDR3 sequences, about 30% of them appearing once. These receptors lack a known antigen. The sequencing used CD8+ T cells from cultured PBMCs, collected from culture after CMV antigen stimulation. The receptors derive from a human donor in good health (CMV status not recorded). Some clones in this sample may be carry-over from other donors' samples.

V usage is TRBV3-1 and J usage is TRBJ2-5, with unresolved D. CDR1 LGHDT and CDR2 YNNKEL come from the germline V gene (reference sequence). The V gene lost 0 bases and the J gene lost 5 bases, with 10 bases spanning the gap. The CDR3 covers 14 residues. The CDR3 region is CASSQDLEGETQYF. In nucleotides, the CDR3 is TGTGCCAGCAGCCAAGATTTAGAAGGGGAGACCCAGTACTTC.

This chain connects TRBV6-6 to TRBJ1-1, with D perhaps TRBD1 (6 bases). CDR1 and CDR2 from the germline V gene are MNHNY and SVGAGI (reference sequence). The CDR3 is made up of 15 amino acids. Trimming cost V 2 bases and J 0 bases, with 10 bases left between them. CDR3 in DNA: TGTGCCAGCAGTTACGTTCAGGGGATGAACACTGAAGCTTTCTTT. Amino acid sequence: CASSYVQGMNTEAFF.

V usage is TRBV24-1 and J usage is TRBJ2-1; 7 bases fit TRBD1. In germline, CDR1 is KGHDR, CDR2 SFDVKD. J gave up 6 bases and V 2 bases, and 9 bases lay outside the gene matches. The CDR3 consists of 16 residues. CDR3 nucleotide sequence: TGTGCCACCAGTGATTCTGCCCAGGGGGAATTCAATGAGCAGTTCTTC. It yields the protein CATSDSAQGEFNEQFF.

V is TRBV5-5 and J is TRBJ1-6; D is uncertain. The germline gives CDR1 SGHKS, CDR2 YYEKEE (reference sequence). V lost 2 bases to trimming and J lost 7 bases, with 7 bases between them. The CDR3 is 13 amino acids. In DNA form, the CDR3 reads TGTGCCAGCAGCTTTGGACCAAATTCACCCCTCCACTTT. Amino acids: CASSFGPNSPLHF. Looking up the rest from reference TRBV5-5 and TRBJ1-6 gives the full variable domain: DAGVTQSPTHLIKTRGQQVTLRCSPISGHKSVSWYQQVLGQGPQFIFQYYEKEERGRGNFPDRFSARQFPNYSSELNVNALLLGDSALYLCASSFGPNSPLHFGNGTRLTVT.

This clonotype has just a few counts. The chain has TRBV5-5 and TRBJ2-1; no clear D gene. CDR1 SGHKS and CDR2 YYEKEE come from the germline V gene (reference sequence). The CDR3 has 14 amino acids. V was pared by 0 bases and J by 1 base, with 5 bases between. The CDR3 loop is CASSLVSSYNEQFF. The CDR3 DNA follows: TGTGCCAGCAGCTTGGTTTCTTCCTACAATGAGCAGTTCTTC.

This clonotype was recorded once. The V call is TRBV7-9, the J call TRBJ2-3; D unresolved. Per germline, CDR1 SEHNR and CDR2 FQNEAQ (reference sequence). V was cut by 5 bases and J by 6 bases, with 12 bases left in between. There are 13 residues in the CDR3. In DNA form, the CDR3 reads TGTGCCAGCAGCCTCGGTGGTATCGATACGCAGTATTTT. Its protein product is CASSLGGIDTQYF. Filled out from reference TRBV7-9 and TRBJ2-3, the complete variable domain reads DTGVSQNPRHKITKRGQNVTFRCDPISEHNRLYWYRQTLGQGPEFLTYFQNEAQLEKSRLLSDRFSAERPKGSFSTLEIQRTEQGDSAMYLCASSLGGIDTQYFGPGTRLTVL.

This clonotype was recorded a few times. V is TRBV6-4 and J is TRBJ2-7, with D tentatively TRBD1 or TRBD2 (5 bases each). Trimming took off 6 bases at V and 0 bases at J, with 15 bases between the two ends. Germline V lookup: CDR1 MRHNA, CDR2 SNTAGT. The CDR3 spans 15 residues. In DNA, the CDR3 is TGTGCCAGCAGGACAACCCGGGGCTACTCCTACGAGCAGTACTTC. Its protein is CASRTTRGYSYEQYF.

The chain uses TRBV7-6 and TRBJ2-7, with 7 bases that match TRBD2. This CDR3 region has 14 residues. The germline gives CDR1 SGHVS, CDR2 FNYEAQ. J was trimmed by 3 bases and V by 5 bases; bases with no gene match: 7. CDR3 protein: CASSHSWTSYEQYF. The CDR3 DNA sequence: TGTGCCAGCAGCCACTCATGGACTAGCTACGAGCAGTACTTC.

V usage is TRBV11-2 and J usage is TRBJ2-5; D is perhaps TRBD1 (5 bases). Looked up from germline, CDR1 is SGHAT and CDR2 is FQNNGV. V shed 5 bases and J shed 0 bases, with 16 bases lying between them. The CDR3 totals 16 residues. The CDR3 region is CASSDLARQNQETQYF. The CDR3 nucleotides are TGTGCCAGCAGCGACCTCGCCAGACAGAACCAAGAGACCCAGTACTTC.

The chain links TRBV7-9 to TRBJ2-7; 8 bases fit TRBD2. Germline CDR1 and CDR2: SEHNR and FQNEAQ (reference sequence). V lost 5 bases and J lost 3; bases outside the gene matches: 3. The CDR3 sequence is 13 residues long. The CDR3 spells CASSPAGGYEQYF. Written as DNA, the CDR3 is TGTGCCAGCAGCCCCGCGGGGGGCTACGAGCAGTACTTC.

This clonotype was found a few times. The chain recombines TRBV27 with TRBJ2-3; 11 bases match TRBD2. The trim removed 1 base at V and 2 bases at J, leaving 2 bases unmatched. CDR3 length: 16 residues. CDR1 MNHEY and CDR2 SMNVEV come from the germline V gene (reference sequence). The CDR3 sequence: CASSLLAGGTTDTQYF. The CDR3 DNA is TGTGCCAGCAGTTTATTAGCGGGGGGGACCACAGATACGCAGTATTTT.

The J gene is TRBJ2-1, the V gene TRBV20-1; the match to TRBD2 covers 16 bases. V trimming: 7 bases; J trimming: 8 bases; junction bases outside the gene matches: 11. This CDR3 contains 16 residues. Germline V gene data show CDR1 as DFQATT and CDR2 as SNEGSKA (reference sequence). This CDR3 reads CSVRGGTSGGAHEQFF. As DNA, the CDR3 is TGCAGTGTCCGGGGCGGGACTAGCGGGGGGGCCCATGAGCAGTTCTTC.

This clonotype has just a few counts. The V and J genes are TRBV6-1 and TRBJ2-6; 7 bases agree with TRBD1. The CDR3 length is 16 residues. With V trimmed by 3 bases and J by 1 base, 3 bases remained unmatched. Germline V CDR1 and CDR2: MNHNS, SASEGT. In DNA form, the CDR3 reads TGTGCCAGCAGTGACCCACAGGGGTCTGGGGCCAACGTCCTGACTTTC. Its translation is CASSDPQGSGANVLTF.

The V call is TRBV6-8, the J call TRBJ2-7, with D unclear. Germline V gene sequence: CDR1 MNHGY, CDR2 SAAAGT. The V gene lost 0 bases and the J gene lost 0 bases, with 9 bases spanning the gap. The CDR3 has 15 residues. For the CDR3, the DNA is TGTGCCAGCAGTTACTCGGCAGTTCCCTCCTACGAGCAGTACTTC. Its protein is CASSYSAVPSYEQYF.

This chain joins TRBV19 and TRBJ2-1, with 8 bases identical to TRBD2. The V and J ends lost 4 bases and 4 bases, in that order; junction bases with no gene match: 3. The CDR3 length is 14 residues. Germline V gene lookup returns CDR1 LNHDA and CDR2 SQIVND (reference sequence). The CDR3 loop is CASSKAGGYNEQFF. CDR3 coding DNA: TGTGCCAGTAGTAAGGCGGGGGGATACAATGAGCAGTTCTTC.

This clonotype was counted at least ten times. V and J are TRBV27 and TRBJ2-1, with a weak D call TRBD1 (6 bases). Germline V gives CDR1 MNHEY, CDR2 SMNVEV (reference sequence). CDR3 size: 15 residues. V lost 0 bases and J 3 bases, leaving 9 bases between the germline ends. The CDR3 DNA reads as TGTGCCAGCAGTTTATCTGGACAGAACTACAATGAGCAGTTCTTC. It is translated as CASSLSGQNYNEQFF.

This clonotype was recorded a few times. The genes are TRBV7-2 and TRBJ2-3; the D gene is possibly TRBD2 (7 bases). V lost 0 bases to trimming and J lost 0 bases, with 10 bases between them. This CDR3 is built from 16 residues. The germline V gene has CDR1 SGHTA and CDR2 FQGNSA. CDR3 protein: CASSLAGGRSTDTQYF. The CDR3 DNA sequence: TGTGCCAGCAGCTTAGCGGGGGGGCGCAGCACAGATACGCAGTATTTT.

The chain links TRBV28 to TRBJ1-1; 10 nucleotides agree with TRBD1. In germline, CDR1 is MDHEN, CDR2 SYDVKM. The CDR3 sequence is 13 residues long. V was pared by 6 bases and J by 6 bases, with 4 bases of the junction left unmatched. This CDR3 is CASRDRGGPEAFF. DNA of the CDR3: TGTGCCAGCAGGGACAGGGGGGGGCCTGAAGCTTTCTTT.

This clonotype appeared a single time. J is TRBJ2-5 and V is TRBV19; 7 nucleotides agree with TRBD1. From germline, CDR1 is LNHDA and CDR2 SQIVND (reference sequence). The CDR3 contains 14 residues. Germline trimming cut 5 bases from V and 5 bases from J; bases unmatched to any gene: 8. The CDR3: CASSPGQLRETQYF. CDR3 in DNA: TGTGCCAGTAGTCCGGGACAGCTAAGGGAGACCCAGTACTTC.

This chain uses TRBV24-1 with TRBJ2-1; no clear D gene. Germline CDR1 is KGHDR and CDR2 is SFDVKD. V gave up 5 bases and J gave up 5 bases, with 9 bases separating them. This CDR3 contains 13 residues. CDR3 residues: CATSGGSNNEQFF. DNA of the CDR3: TGTGCCACCAGTGGTGGCAGCAACAATGAGCAGTTCTTC.

The table lists this clonotype with many counts. The rearrangement uses TRBV3-1 and TRBJ1-1; unclear D gene. Deletions cut 3 bases from V and 10 bases from J, with 18 bases between. Per the germline V gene, CDR1 is LGHDT and CDR2 is YNNKEL (reference sequence). The CDR3 runs 14 residues. CDR3 sequence (DNA): TGTGCCAGCAGCCAGTTCGGCGCGTCTGGTCGAGCTTTCTTT. It codes for CASSQFGASGRAFF.